The clone carrying this TCR beta chain appeared a few times. Sequenced by immunoSEQ multiplex PCR; TCRdb stores in-frame clones only, minus some. Altogether 500,000 to 750,000 clones are present, 85% to 90% being singletons, with the ten largest covering over 0.008%. This sample is part of a study of shared T cell receptors in the human thymus. The CDR3 consists of 15 residues. Germline loops: CDR1 SGHDN, CDR2 FVKESK. Trimming pared 1 base from V and 1 base from J, leaving 7 bases between. These data are also associated with another study on human thymus T cells. From that paper: Highly overlapping thymic repertoires in unrelated individuals were reported by related research.

The V and J genes are TRBV14 and TRBJ2-2, with D hard to call. This TCR was recovered from a boy younger than two with a congenital heart defect. Sequencing input: thymocytes. As DNA, the CDR3 is TGTGCCAGCAGCCAAGGTCCCCAGAACACCGGGGAGCTGTTTTTT. This translates into CASSQGPQNTGELFF.